Listed below are T cell receptor beta chains from one sample, sequenced in a study of blood T cell repertoires in COVID-19. Repertoires were generated with immunoSEQ multiplex PCR, while TCRdb's copy carries only in-frame clones and drops some. Of about 200,000 clones listed, approximately 85% were seen once; the top ten hold around 5%. Specimen: peripheral blood. These receptor sequences come from an elderly woman with acute or convalescent COVID-19. The CDR3 runs from the conserved cysteine through the conserved F or W. D genes are given only for firm matches. Clone size is stated in some rows and not others, as once, few, many or a class when expanded.

j_call clone_size v_call d_call cdr3_aa cdr3_nt
TRBJ2-7 . TRBV14 . CASSQAYFEQYF TGTGCCAGCAGCCAAGCCTATTTCGAGCAGTACTTC
TRBJ2-1 . TRBV19 . CASSIVAGYNEQFF TGTGCCAGTAGTATAGTTGCGGGGTACAATGAGCAGTTCTTC
TRBJ2-7 . TRBV20-1 TRBD1 CSAQQGVEQYF TGCAGTGCCCAACAGGGGGTCGAGCAGTACTTC
TRBJ2-7 few TRBV19 . CASSPGAYEQYF TGTGCCAGTAGTCCAGGGGCCTACGAGCAGTACTTC
TRBJ2-1 . TRBV2 TRBD2 CASSEGTSGLNEQFF TGTGCCAGCAGTGAGGGGACTAGCGGCCTCAATGAGCAGTTCTTC
TRBJ2-1 . TRBV19 . CASSISGYNEQFF TGTGCCAGTAGTATCTCGGGTTACAATGAGCAGTTCTTC
TRBJ1-1 . TRBV7-2 . CASSSLGAANTEAFF TGTGCCAGCAGCTCCCTAGGCGCAGCGAACACTGAAGCTTTCTTT
TRBJ1-2 . TRBV5-1 TRBD1 CASSLTMTGQTYGYTF TGCGCCAGCAGCCTAACAATGACGGGACAGACGTATGGCTACACCTTC
TRBJ2-3 once TRBV5-5 TRBD1 CASSIEGAEDTQYF TGTGCCAGCAGCATTGAGGGGGCGGAAGATACGCAGTATTTT
TRBJ2-5 . TRBV19 TRBD1 CASSETGGYPQYF TGTGCCAGTAGTGAGACAGGGGGCTACCCCCAGTACTTC
TRBJ1-6 . TRBV20-1 TRBD1 CSASAAGGSYNSPLHF TGCAGTGCTAGTGCTGCAGGGGGTTCCTATAATTCACCCCTCCACTTT
TRBJ1-1 . TRBV5-1 . CASSSSTGNTEAFF TGCGCCAGCAGCTCATCGACAGGGAACACTGAAGCTTTCTTT
TRBJ1-5 . TRBV6-6 . CASSPSPPGAVDF TGTGCCAGCAGTCCTTCCCCCCCAGGGGCGGTGGATTTT
TRBJ1-5 . TRBV6-5 . CASQQGYIQPQHF TGTGCCAGCCAGCAGGGTTACATTCAGCCCCAGCATTTT
TRBJ2-7 . TRBV12-5 TRBD1 CASGLTTGVGRISYEQYF TGTGCTAGTGGTTTGACTACAGGGGTTGGGCGAATCTCCTACGAGCAGTACTTC
TRBJ2-2 . TRBV10-3 TRBD1 CAMGTGKDTGELFF TGTGCCATGGGGACAGGGAAGGACACCGGGGAGCTGTTTTTT
TRBJ2-7 . TRBV28 TRBD2 CASSGGLAGSYEQYF TGTGCCAGCAGTGGGGGGCTAGCGGGGTCCTACGAGCAGTACTTC
TRBJ2-3 . TRBV6-1 . CASSPPGGVLDTQYF TGTGCCAGCAGTCCCCCCGGGGGTGTTTTAGATACGCAGTATTTT
TRBJ1-2 few TRBV29-1 . CSVEPIRGNGYTF TGCAGCGTTGAGCCGATTCGGGGTAATGGCTACACCTTC
TRBJ2-7 . TRBV19 TRBD1 CASGTGGAWQYF TGTGCCAGTGGCACAGGGGGCGCGTGGCAGTACTTC
TRBJ1-1 . TRBV14 . CASSLQSEAFF TGTGCCAGCAGCTTACAGTCTGAAGCTTTCTTT
TRBJ1-4 . TRBV6-5 . CASRSDSRKKLFF TGTGCCAGCAGGAGTGACAGCAGAAAAAAACTGTTTTTT
TRBJ1-2 few TRBV7-2 TRBD1 CASSFRDSYGYTF TGTGCCAGCAGCTTCCGGGACAGCTATGGCTACACCTTC
TRBJ2-5 . TRBV5-3 . CARSLNAVQETQYF TGTGCCAGAAGCTTGAATGCAGTCCAAGAGACCCAGTACTTC
TRBJ2-7 . TRBV5-5 . CASSLGLWNYEQYF TGTGCCAGCAGCTTGGGACTTTGGAACTACGAGCAGTACTTC
TRBJ1-1 . TRBV5-4 . CASTQGINTEAFF TGTGCCTCAACGCAGGGGATAAACACTGAAGCTTTCTTT
TRBJ2-5 . TRBV9 TRBD2 CASSPYGRLAGFQETQYF TGTGCCAGCAGCCCCTATGGGAGGCTAGCGGGATTTCAAGAGACCCAGTACTTC
TRBJ2-5 . TRBV4-3 TRBD1 CASSQVQGANQETQYF TGCGCCAGCAGCCAAGTGCAGGGGGCTAACCAAGAGACCCAGTACTTC
TRBJ1-2 . TRBV30 . CAWSIAGRTNYGYTF TGTGCCTGGAGTATCGCCGGGAGGACTAACTATGGCTACACCTTC
TRBJ2-1 . TRBV30 TRBD1 CAWKPGGTGQFF TGTGCCTGGAAACCTGGGGGGACAGGGCAGTTCTTC
TRBJ1-1 . TRBV28 TRBD1 CASSLYRGDTEAFF TGTGCCAGCAGTTTGTACAGGGGAGACACTGAAGCTTTCTTT
TRBJ2-1 once TRBV9 TRBD2 CASSVEGGSIDEQFF TGTGCCAGCAGCGTAGAGGGCGGGAGTATCGATGAGCAGTTCTTC
TRBJ2-5 . TRBV18 TRBD2 CASSPGLDYGTQYF TGTGCCAGCTCACCGGGACTAGATTATGGGACCCAGTACTTC
TRBJ2-6 . TRBV5-1 TRBD2 CASSSSGRPYSGANVLTF TGCGCCAGCAGTAGTAGCGGGAGGCCCTACTCTGGGGCCAACGTCCTGACTTTC
TRBJ1-1 . TRBV7-8 . CASSLERAGVTEAFF TGTGCCAGCAGCTTAGAGAGGGCGGGGGTCACTGAAGCTTTCTTT
TRBJ2-5 . TRBV9 . CASSPGVLPETQYF TGTGCCAGCAGCCCAGGGGTATTGCCGGAGACCCAGTACTTC
TRBJ1-1 few TRBV2 . CASSDSYTEAFF TGTGCCAGCAGTGACTCCTACACTGAAGCTTTCTTT
TRBJ2-7 . TRBV27 TRBD2 CASSYREGIEQYF TGTGCCAGCAGTTATAGGGAGGGGATCGAGCAGTACTTC
TRBJ1-2 . TRBV19 . CASSHLDRSNYGYTF TGTGCCAGTAGTCACCTGGACAGATCTAACTATGGCTACACCTTC
TRBJ2-7 . TRBV27 TRBD1 CASSPDPGGGYEQYF TGTGCCAGCAGTCCCGACCCAGGGGGCGGCTACGAGCAGTACTTC
TRBJ2-5 . TRBV29-1 TRBD1 CSVKTGGGETQYF TGCAGCGTTAAGACAGGGGGCGGCGAGACCCAGTACTTC
TRBJ2-2 . TRBV5-6 TRBD1 CASSLGDRETGELFF TGTGCCAGCAGCTTGGGGGACAGGGAAACCGGGGAGCTGTTTTTT
TRBJ2-1 . TRBV9 . CASSVVVGGDEQFF TGTGCCAGCAGCGTAGTAGTCGGAGGCGATGAGCAGTTCTTC
TRBJ2-3 . TRBV10-3 TRBD2 CAISKRATSGTDTQYF TGTGCCATCAGTAAGAGGGCGACTAGCGGCACAGATACGCAGTATTTT
TRBJ1-3 . TRBV5-6 . CASSFSSGNTIYF TGTGCCAGCAGCTTCAGCTCTGGAAACACCATATATTTT
TRBJ1-5 . TRBV28 . CANQVLNNLNQPQHF TGTGCCAACCAGGTCCTGAACAACCTCAATCAGCCCCAGCATTTT
TRBJ2-7 . TRBV18 . CASSPQSYEQYF TGTGCCAGCTCACCCCAATCCTACGAGCAGTACTTC
TRBJ1-2 . TRBV2 TRBD1 CASRPGQEDYGYTF TGTGCCAGCAGACCTGGACAGGAGGACTATGGCTACACCTTC
TRBJ1-5 . TRBV4-3 . CASSQDPQGRGQPQHF TGCGCCAGCAGCCAAGATCCCCAGGGGCGCGGTCAGCCCCAGCATTTT
TRBJ2-1 . TRBV7-2 . CASSSTRDNEQFF TGTGCCAGCAGCTCCACTAGGGACAATGAGCAGTTCTTC
TRBJ1-2 . TRBV5-1 TRBD1 CASSLMMQGTGGARGTF TGCGCCAGCAGCTTAATGATGCAGGGGACAGGGGGCGCGAGGGGCACCTTC
TRBJ1-1 . TRBV7-2 TRBD1 CASSLQGALSKAFF TGTGCCAGCAGCTTACAGGGGGCCCTTAGTAAAGCTTTCTTT
TRBJ1-1 . TRBV28 . CASSLHGKQNTEAFF TGTGCCAGCAGCTTACACGGGAAGCAGAACACTGAAGCTTTCTTT
TRBJ2-1 few TRBV27 TRBD2 CASSFFRTSGSEQFF TGTGCCAGCAGTTTTTTTCGGACTAGCGGGTCCGAGCAGTTCTTC
TRBJ2-7 . TRBV27 TRBD2 CASSLWGGVYEQYF TGTGCCAGCAGTTTATGGGGGGGTGTCTACGAGCAGTACTTC
TRBJ2-7 . TRBV6-2/TRBV6-3 . CASSYSRSTIYYEQYF TGTGCCAGCAGTTACTCGCGGAGTACCATATACTACGAGCAGTACTTC
TRBJ1-2 . TRBV6-5 TRBD1 CASSRTGGPYGYTF TGTGCCAGCAGCCGGACAGGGGGCCCCTATGGCTACACCTTC